The sequence of this TCR beta chain was determined in a study of blood T cell repertoires in COVID-19. CDR1 and CDR2 (germline): ENHRY, SYGVKD. J gave up 7 bases and V 9 bases, and 8 bases lay outside the gene matches. CDR3 length equals 15 residues. This clone was counted once. Before being deemed recovered, Cohort 3 donors had two negative PCRs, clearance, or symptom resolution. Using immunoSEQ multiplex PCR, the repertoire was profiled, and TCRdb retains in-frame clones only, with some absent. The data contain approximately 180,000 clones, around 83% of them seen just once; the ten biggest clones take up 6% to 6.5%.

The J gene is TRBJ2-1, the V gene TRBV10-3, with TRBD2 identical over 14 bases. The sequenced sample was PBMCs or T cells enriched from blood (not recorded which). This TCR was recovered from a man aged 40-55 years who had recovered from COVID-19. DNA of the CDR3: TGTGCCATTCGCGGGACTAGCGGGAGTGGGAATGAGCAGTTCTTC. Protein: CAIRGTSGSGNEQFF.